This TCR beta chain was obtained from a study of cytomegalovirus exposure and HLA in healthy donors. About the research overall: The Caucasian-associated ancestry cluster contained approximately 81% of the 398 genotyped donors.

The primer mix had 60 Vbeta and 13 Jbeta primers. Clones were read by immunoSEQ multiplex PCR, and TCRdb kept only the in-frame ones, dropping some. The profile shows around 190,000 clones, approximately 90% of them singletons. Only a few counts were recorded for this clone. The CDR3 contains 17 residues. The V gene lost 4 bases and the J gene lost 8 bases, with 24 bases spanning the gap. Germline lookup yields CDR1 SEHNR and CDR2 FQNEAQ (reference sequence). The TCR sequence derives from a boy aged 2 to 9 in good health and CMV-seronegative. The sequenced sample was PBMCs. The chain joins TRBV7-9 to TRBJ1-5, with D perhaps TRBD1 (5 bases). CDR3 coding DNA: TGTGCCAGCAGCTCCTCACCGTTCGGCAGGGCCATCGAGCCCCAGCATTTT. Translation gives CASSSSPFGRAIEPQHF.